Sequencing of this T cell receptor beta chain was carried out in a study of a mutant IDH1 vaccine in newly diagnosed glioma. Overall study context: Pretreatment consisted of radiotherapy, temozolomide, or both, with most receiving both.

Points from the study as a whole: The authors found pseudoprogression apparently unrelated to changes in top peripheral T cell clonotypes.

Only one count was recorded for this clone. Its cognate antigen is unknown. Libraries were prepared by immunoSEQ multiplex PCR; TCRdb keeps only in-frame clonotypes and omits some of them. This table has approximately 56,000 clones, approximately 65% appearing once. Sample time point: week 47, end of study. Doses of 300 ug of mutant IDH1 20-mer peptide were given with topical imiquimod. The V gene's germline CDR1 is ENHRY and CDR2 SYGVKD. V lost 2 bases and J 2 bases, leaving 16 bases between the germline ends. CDR3 length: 17 residues. The sample in question was peripheral blood mononuclear cells (PBMCs), obtained from a glioma patient whose treatment included an IDH1 peptide vaccine. The origin of this receptor is a man aged 35 to 55 with glioma. Some clones in this sample may be carry-over from other donors' samples. This chain connects TRBV10-3 to TRBJ2-1; D is perhaps TRBD2 (7 bases). DNA of the CDR3: TGTGCCATCAGTGAGGGCTTGGGGGGGACAACCTACAATGAGCAGTTCTTC. Amino acids: CAISEGLGGTTYNEQFF.